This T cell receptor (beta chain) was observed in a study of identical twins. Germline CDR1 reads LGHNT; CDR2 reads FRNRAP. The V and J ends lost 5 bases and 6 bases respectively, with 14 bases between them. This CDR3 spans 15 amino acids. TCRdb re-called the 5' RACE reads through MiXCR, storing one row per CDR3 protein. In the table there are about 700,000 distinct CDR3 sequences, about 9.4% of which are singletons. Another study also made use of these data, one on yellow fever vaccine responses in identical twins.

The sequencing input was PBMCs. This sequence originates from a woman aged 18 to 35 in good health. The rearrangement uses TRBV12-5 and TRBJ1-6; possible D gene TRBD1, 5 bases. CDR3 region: CASGPTPRANSPLHF. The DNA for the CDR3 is TGTGCTAGTGGTCCAACTCCCAGGGCTAATTCACCCCTCCACTTT. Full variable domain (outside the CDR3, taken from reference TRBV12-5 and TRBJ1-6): DARVTQTPRHKVTEMGQEVTMRCQPILGHNTVFWYRQTMMQGLELLAYFRNRAPLDDSGMPKDRFSAEMPDATLATLKIQPSEPRDSAVYFCASGPTPRANSPLHFGNGTRLTVT.